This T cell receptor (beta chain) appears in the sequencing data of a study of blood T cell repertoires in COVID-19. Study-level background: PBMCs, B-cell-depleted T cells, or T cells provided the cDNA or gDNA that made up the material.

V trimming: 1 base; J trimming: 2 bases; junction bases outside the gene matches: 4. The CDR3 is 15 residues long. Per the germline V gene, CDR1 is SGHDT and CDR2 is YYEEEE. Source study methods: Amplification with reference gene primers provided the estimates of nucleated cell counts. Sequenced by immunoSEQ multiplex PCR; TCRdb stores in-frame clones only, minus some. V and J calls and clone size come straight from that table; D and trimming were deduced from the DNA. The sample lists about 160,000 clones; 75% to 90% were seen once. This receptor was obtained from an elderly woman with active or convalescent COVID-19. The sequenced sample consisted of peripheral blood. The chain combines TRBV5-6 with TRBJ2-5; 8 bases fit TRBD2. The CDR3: CASSLSAGAQETQYF. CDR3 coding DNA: TGTGCCAGCAGCTTGTCAGCGGGGGCTCAAGAGACCCAGTACTTC.